The 17 T cell receptor beta chains below all came from one sample that was sequenced in a study of response to subunit inactivated influenza vaccine (dated by TCRdb to the late 2010s). The method was RT-PCR. The sequencing machine was an Illumina HiSeq 2500. TCRdb redid the processing of the public reads, applying fastp at Q25 and MiXCR, and retained in-frame beta chains. Each entry merges the rows of one CDR3 protein and shows their most common DNA and genes. Recorded for this sample are around 790,000 distinct CDR3 sequences; about 20% of them occurred a single time. 10% of the sample rests with the top ten. The sample consisted of PBMCs from blood, taken about 5 days after vaccination. Receptor source: a man aged 50-60 years who received an inactivated influenza vaccine. Donor details come from another sample of the same person, matched by shared clones.

A single count supports this clonotype. This rearrangement joins TRBV6-5 to TRBJ2-3, with D maybe TRBD2 (7 bases). The CDR3 totals 16 residues. The V and J ends lost 2 bases and 5 bases respectively, with 17 bases between them. Germline-derived CDR1 and CDR2 are MNHEY and SVGAGI. CDR3 nucleotide sequence: TGTGCCAGCAGTTACCCTAAGGGGGGGCGCGGAGATACGCAGTATTTT. Translating it yields CASSYPKGGRGDTQYF.

V gene TRBV7-8 combines with J gene TRBJ2-1; 8 bases agree with TRBD1. Trimming cost V 5 bases and J 14 bases; bases outside gene matches: 20. CDR1 and CDR2 (germline): SGHVS, FQNEAQ. The CDR3 runs to 16 residues. The CDR3 DNA reads TGTGCCAGCAGCGCCTACCGGGACAGGCTCCCTAAGACGGAGTTCTTC. It yields the protein CASSAYRDRLPKTEFF.

The chain has TRBV29-1 and TRBJ2-4; D call uncertain. V shed 3 bases and J shed 6 bases, with 9 bases lying between them. The CDR3 extends over 12 amino acids. Germline V gives CDR1 SQVTM, CDR2 ANQGSEA. The CDR3 sequence is CSVEASPNIQYF. In DNA, the CDR3 is TGCAGCGTTGAGGCGAGCCCAAACATTCAGTACTTC.

A few counts support this clonotype. This chain joins TRBV12-3 or TRBV12-4 and TRBJ2-3, with 9 bases aligning to TRBD1. The CDR3 covers 16 residues. Germline trimming cut 6 bases from V and 1 base from J; bases unmatched to any gene: 8. CDR3: CASSPGWTGGTDTQYF. The CDR3 region has the DNA TGTGCCAGCAGCCCAGGGTGGACAGGGGGCACAGATACGCAGTATTTT.

This clonotype showed up just a few times. This chain uses TRBV27 with TRBJ2-2; D remains ambiguous. This CDR3 has 15 amino acids. The V gene's germline CDR1 is MNHEY and CDR2 SMNVEV (reference sequence). V was clipped by 0 bases and J by 1 base, with 6 bases between them. This chain's CDR3 is CASSLSWQNTGELFF. The CDR3 DNA reads TGTGCCAGCAGTTTATCCTGGCAGAACACCGGGGAGCTGTTTTTT.

This clonotype turned up a few times. The rearrangement joins TRBV4-3 to TRBJ2-1; 12 positions match TRBD2. CDR3 length: 17 residues. Germline trimming cut 3 bases from V and 8 bases from J; bases unmatched to any gene: 11. Germline CDR1 reads LGHNA; CDR2 reads YSLEER. The CDR3 protein is CASSQRLAGVRLDEQFF. The CDR3 nucleotides are TGCGCCAGCAGCCAGCGACTAGCGGGAGTTCGTCTCGATGAGCAGTTCTTC.

The chain employs TRBV4-1 and TRBJ2-1; 9 bases agree with TRBD2. The CDR3 is 16 amino acids. The germline CDR1 and CDR2 sequences are MGHRA and YSYEKL. After removal of 4 bases from V and 5 bases from J, the junction contained 9 bases not matched to a gene. The chain's CDR3 is CASSLQIAGEDNEQFF. In DNA, the CDR3 is TGCGCCAGCAGCCTTCAAATAGCGGGAGAAGACAATGAGCAGTTCTTC.

The chain is built from TRBV6-2 or TRBV6-3 and TRBJ2-7; D not resolved. Per the germline V gene, CDR1 is MNHEY and CDR2 is SVGEGT. This CDR3 spans 13 amino acids. V was trimmed by 2 bases and J by 3 bases, leaving 8 bases between them. In DNA, the CDR3 is TGTGCCAGCAGTTACAGGACCCTCTACGAGCAGTACTTC. Translated, it gives CASSYRTLYEQYF.

CDR3 in amino acids: CASSFPGTGTDTQYF. The CDR3 nucleotides are TGTGCCAGCAGTTTCCCCGGGACAGGCACAGATACGCAGTATTTT. V gene TRBV28 combines with J gene TRBJ2-3, with 7 bases matching TRBD1. V trimming: 3 bases; J trimming: 1 base; junction bases outside the gene matches: 4. The germline V gene has CDR1 MDHEN and CDR2 SYDVKM. The CDR3 is made up of 15 amino acids.

A few counts support this clonotype. V gene TRBV6-2 or TRBV6-3 combines with J gene TRBJ1-5; D perhaps matches TRBD1 (6 bases). This CDR3 region has 14 residues. Germline CDR1 MNHEY, CDR2 SVGEGT. V was pared by 1 base and J by 9 bases, with 13 bases between. This chain's CDR3 is CASSYLQGPRPQHF. In nucleotides, the CDR3 is TGTGCCAGCAGTTACTTACAGGGACCCAGGCCCCAGCATTTT.

A few counts support this clonotype. The V and J genes are TRBV7-9 and TRBJ2-2, with 10 bases aligning to TRBD2. The CDR3 spans 16 residues. Unmatched junction bases numbered 3, after V lost 1 base and J lost 4 bases. Germline loops: CDR1 SEHNR, CDR2 FQNEAQ (reference sequence). This CDR3 is CASSLVLAGATGELFF. DNA for the CDR3: TGTGCCAGCAGCTTAGTCCTAGCGGGAGCCACCGGGGAGCTGTTTTTT. The full variable domain, its missing parts supplied by reference TRBV7-9 and TRBJ2-2, is DTGVSQNPRHKITKRGQNVTFRCDPISEHNRLYWYRQTLGQGPEFLTYFQNEAQLEKSRLLSDRFSAERPKGSFSTLEIQRTEQGDSAMYLCASSLVLAGATGELFFGEGSRLTVL.

This clonotype was observed a few times. The rearrangement links TRBV5-4 to TRBJ1-2, with D maybe TRBD1 (6 bases). V was pared by 3 bases and J by 2 bases, with 11 bases between. CDR3 length: 14 amino acids. CDR1 is SGHNT, CDR2 YYREEE, per germline (reference sequence). The CDR3 nucleotides read TGTGCCAGCAGCTCGTCGGACAGAAACTATGGCTACACCTTC. Protein: CASSSSDRNYGYTF.

The genes are TRBV27 and TRBJ1-1, with TRBD1 as a possible D gene (5 bases). V was cut by 3 bases and J by 4 bases, with 12 bases left in between. CDR3 size: 14 residues. Germline loops: CDR1 MNHEY, CDR2 SMNVEV (reference sequence). This CDR3 is CASSFSRGATEAFF. CDR3 bases: TGTGCCAGCAGTTTTTCCAGAGGGGCCACTGAAGCTTTCTTT.

This clonotype was counted at least ten times. This rearrangement joins TRBV6-2 or TRBV6-3 to TRBJ2-2, with a weak D call TRBD2 (5 bases). The germline V gene encodes CDR1 MNHEY and CDR2 SVGEGT. Trimming cost V 5 bases and J 3 bases, with 10 bases left between them. CDR3 size: 14 residues. Written as DNA, the CDR3 is TGTGCCAGCAGTATAGCGCTAGACACCGGGGAGCTGTTTTTT. It codes for CASSIALDTGELFF.

This clonotype appeared a few times. The rearrangement joins TRBV7-8 to TRBJ2-5; D is ambiguous. Trimming removed 0 bases at V and 5 bases at J, with 16 bases between. The CDR3 is 16 residues long. Per germline, CDR1 SGHVS and CDR2 FQNEAQ. The CDR3 DNA reads TGTGCCAGCAGCTTAGCGGGGTACTGGGATGCGGAGACCCAGTACTTC. Translation gives CASSLAGYWDAETQYF.

This clonotype was seen a few times. The chain employs TRBV24-1 and TRBJ1-3; no firm D call. The CDR3 is made up of 15 amino acids. The germline V gene encodes CDR1 KGHDR and CDR2 SFDVKD. Trimming shortened V by 3 bases and J by 0 bases, and 8 bases separated the two germline ends. DNA of the CDR3: TGTGCCACCAGTGATCCTTCAGCCTCTGGAAACACCATATATTTT. Encoded protein: CATSDPSASGNTIYF.

This rearrangement joins TRBV5-1 to TRBJ2-1; D gene unclear. This CDR3 comprises 12 residues. Germline loops: CDR1 SGHRS, CDR2 YFSETQ. Trimming pared 8 bases from V and 3 bases from J, leaving 9 bases between. CDR3 in DNA: TGCGCCAGTAATGGAGACTACAATGAGCAGTTCTTC. This encodes CASNGDYNEQFF.